This T cell receptor beta chain was profiled in a study of long-term antiretroviral therapy in people with HIV. Study results and caveats: Among HIV repertoires, CDR3 length ranges were narrower than those of controls.

V was clipped by 5 bases and J by 4 bases; unmatched bases: 5. CDR3 length equals 13 residues. In germline, CDR1 is MNHEY, CDR2 SMNVEV (reference sequence). As concerns this clone: Its target is not known.

An immunoSEQ assay, version v3.0, was performed at survey level. Sequencing was performed with immunoSEQ multiplex PCR; in TCRdb, only in-frame clones are kept and a portion is missing. Of about 28,000 clones listed, 95% are singletons. V and J are TRBV27 and TRBJ2-7; 7 bases agree with TRBD1. The clonotype originates from a man over 45 with HIV. The input for sequencing was unsorted PBMCs, taken 5.3 years after starting antiretroviral therapy. DNA of the CDR3: TGTGCCAGCAGTGGACAGGCTCAATACGAGCAGTACTTC. It is translated as CASSGQAQYEQYF.